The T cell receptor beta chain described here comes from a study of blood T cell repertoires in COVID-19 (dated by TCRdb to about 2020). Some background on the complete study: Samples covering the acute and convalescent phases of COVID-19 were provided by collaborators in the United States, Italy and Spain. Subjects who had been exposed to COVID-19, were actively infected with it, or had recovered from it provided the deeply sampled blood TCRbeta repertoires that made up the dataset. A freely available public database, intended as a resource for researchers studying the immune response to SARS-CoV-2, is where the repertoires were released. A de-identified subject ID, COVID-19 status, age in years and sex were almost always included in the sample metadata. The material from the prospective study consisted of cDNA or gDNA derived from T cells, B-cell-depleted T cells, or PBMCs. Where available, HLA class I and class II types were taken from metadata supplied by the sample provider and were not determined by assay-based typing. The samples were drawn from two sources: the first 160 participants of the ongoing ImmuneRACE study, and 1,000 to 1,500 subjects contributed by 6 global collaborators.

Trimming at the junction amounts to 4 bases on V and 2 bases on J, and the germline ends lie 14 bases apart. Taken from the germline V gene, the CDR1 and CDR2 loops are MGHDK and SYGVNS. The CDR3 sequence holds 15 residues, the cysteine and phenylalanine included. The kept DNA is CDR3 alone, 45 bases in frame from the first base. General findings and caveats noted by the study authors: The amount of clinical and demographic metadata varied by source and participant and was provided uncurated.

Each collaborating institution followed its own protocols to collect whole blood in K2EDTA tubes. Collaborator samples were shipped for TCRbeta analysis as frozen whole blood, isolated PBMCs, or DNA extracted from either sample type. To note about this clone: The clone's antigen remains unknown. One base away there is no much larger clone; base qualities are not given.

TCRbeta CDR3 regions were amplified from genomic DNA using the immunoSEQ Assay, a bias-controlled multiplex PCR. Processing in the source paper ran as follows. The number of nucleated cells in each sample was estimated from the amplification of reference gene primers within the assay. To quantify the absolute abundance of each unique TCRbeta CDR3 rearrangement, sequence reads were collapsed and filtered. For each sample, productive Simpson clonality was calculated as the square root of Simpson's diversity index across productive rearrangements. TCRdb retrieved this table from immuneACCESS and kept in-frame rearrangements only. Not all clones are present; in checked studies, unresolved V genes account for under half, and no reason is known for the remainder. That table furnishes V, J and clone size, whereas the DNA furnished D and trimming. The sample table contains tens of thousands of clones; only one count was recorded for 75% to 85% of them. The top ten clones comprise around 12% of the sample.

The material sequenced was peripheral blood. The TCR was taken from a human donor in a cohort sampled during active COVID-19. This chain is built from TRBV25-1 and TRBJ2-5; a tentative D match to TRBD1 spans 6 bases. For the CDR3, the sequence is CASSGTEFGQETQYF. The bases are TGTGCCAGCAGTGGGACAGAGTTTGGGCAAGAGACCCAGTACTTC.